The text below deals with one TCR beta chain. Its cognate antigen is unknown. The sample belongs to a study of T cells in localized non-small cell lung cancer. The protocol was immunoSEQ multiplex PCR, while the TCRdb copy is restricted to in-frame clones and leaves out a portion. The sample has about 43,000 clones, 91% seen once. Overall study results and limits: The study found T cell clonality highest in uninvolved adjacent lung, above tumor.

V shed 6 bases and J shed 1 base, with 17 bases lying between them. This CDR3 contains 16 residues. Looked up from germline, CDR1 is SEHNR and CDR2 is FQNEAQ (reference sequence). The rearrangement links TRBV7-9 to TRBJ2-3; tentative D call: TRBD2 (5 bases). The sequence came from a woman between 40 and 69 years old with stage II lung adenocarcinoma. The specimen comprised PBMCs, sampled before any cancer treatment. CDR3 in DNA: TGTGCCAGCAGTGCGGGCTTCCTCTCTGGCACAGATACGCAGTATTTT. Translating gives CASSAGFLSGTDTQYF.